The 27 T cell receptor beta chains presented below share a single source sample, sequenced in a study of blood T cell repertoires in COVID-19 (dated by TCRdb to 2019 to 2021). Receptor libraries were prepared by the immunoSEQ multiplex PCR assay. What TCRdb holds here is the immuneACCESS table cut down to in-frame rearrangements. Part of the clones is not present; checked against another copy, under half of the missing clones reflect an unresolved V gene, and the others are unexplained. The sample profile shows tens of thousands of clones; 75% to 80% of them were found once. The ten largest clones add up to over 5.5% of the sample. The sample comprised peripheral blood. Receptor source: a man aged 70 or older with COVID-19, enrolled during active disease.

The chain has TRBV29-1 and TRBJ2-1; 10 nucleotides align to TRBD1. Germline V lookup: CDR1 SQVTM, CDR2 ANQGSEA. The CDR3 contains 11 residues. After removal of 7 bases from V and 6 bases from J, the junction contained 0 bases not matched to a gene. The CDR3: CSGDRGNEQFF. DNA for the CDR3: TGCAGCGGGGACAGGGGCAATGAGCAGTTCTTC.

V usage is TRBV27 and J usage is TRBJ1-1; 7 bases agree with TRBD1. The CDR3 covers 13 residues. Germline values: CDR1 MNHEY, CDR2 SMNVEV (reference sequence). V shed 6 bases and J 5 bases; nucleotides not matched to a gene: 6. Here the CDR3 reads CASRRQGRTEAFF. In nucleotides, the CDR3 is TGTGCCAGCAGAAGACAGGGACGGACTGAAGCTTTCTTT.

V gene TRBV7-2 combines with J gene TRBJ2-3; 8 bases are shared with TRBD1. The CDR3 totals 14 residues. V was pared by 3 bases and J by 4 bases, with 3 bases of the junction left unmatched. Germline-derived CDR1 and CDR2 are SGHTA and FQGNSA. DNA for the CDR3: TGTGCCAGCAGCTTCAGACAGGGGTCAGATACGCAGTATTTT. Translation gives CASSFRQGSDTQYF. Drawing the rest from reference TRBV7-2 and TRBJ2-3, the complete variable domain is GAGVSQSPSNKVTEKGKDVELRCDPISGHTALYWYRQSLGQGLEFLIYFQGNSAPDKSGLPSDRFSAERTGGSVSTLTIQRTQQEDSAVYLCASSFRQGSDTQYFGPGTRLTVL.

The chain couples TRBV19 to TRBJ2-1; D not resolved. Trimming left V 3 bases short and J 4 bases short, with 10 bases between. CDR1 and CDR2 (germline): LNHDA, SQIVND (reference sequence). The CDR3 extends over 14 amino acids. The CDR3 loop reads CASSITFEYNEQFF. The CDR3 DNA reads TGTGCCAGTAGTATCACGTTCGAGTACAATGAGCAGTTCTTC.

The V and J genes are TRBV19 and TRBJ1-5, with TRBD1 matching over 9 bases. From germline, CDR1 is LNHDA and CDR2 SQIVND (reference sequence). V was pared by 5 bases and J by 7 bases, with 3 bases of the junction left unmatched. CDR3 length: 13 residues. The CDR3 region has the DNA TGTGCCAGTAGTCGACAGGGGGGCCAGCCCCAGCATTTT. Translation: CASSRQGGQPQHF.

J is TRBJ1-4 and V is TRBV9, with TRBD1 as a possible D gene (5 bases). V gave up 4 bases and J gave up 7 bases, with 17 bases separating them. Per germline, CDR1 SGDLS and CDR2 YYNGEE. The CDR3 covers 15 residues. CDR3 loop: CASSTPGGAREKLFF. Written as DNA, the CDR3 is TGTGCCAGCAGCACTCCCGGAGGGGCCCGTGAAAAACTGTTTTTT.

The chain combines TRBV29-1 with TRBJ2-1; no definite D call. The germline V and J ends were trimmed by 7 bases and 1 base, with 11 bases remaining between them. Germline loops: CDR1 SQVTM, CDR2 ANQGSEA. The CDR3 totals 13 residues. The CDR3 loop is CSASTVSYNEQFF. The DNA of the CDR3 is TGCAGCGCTTCCACAGTGTCCTACAATGAGCAGTTCTTC.

CDR3 in DNA: TGTGCCAGTAGTCGGGAGGACGACGAGCAGTACTTC. Its protein is CASSREDDEQYF. The V and J genes are TRBV19 and TRBJ2-7; 7 bases fit TRBD2. From germline, CDR1 is LNHDA and CDR2 SQIVND (reference sequence). V was pared by 5 bases and J by 5 bases, with 3 bases of the junction left unmatched. CDR3 length: 12 residues.

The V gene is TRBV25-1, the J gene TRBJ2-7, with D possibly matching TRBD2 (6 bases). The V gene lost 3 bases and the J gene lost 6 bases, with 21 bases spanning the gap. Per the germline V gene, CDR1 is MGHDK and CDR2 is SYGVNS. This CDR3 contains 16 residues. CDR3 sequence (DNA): TGTGCCAGCAGTGACCCGGCCGGCGGGGTCGGGGGCGAGCAGTACTTC. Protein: CASSDPAGGVGGEQYF.

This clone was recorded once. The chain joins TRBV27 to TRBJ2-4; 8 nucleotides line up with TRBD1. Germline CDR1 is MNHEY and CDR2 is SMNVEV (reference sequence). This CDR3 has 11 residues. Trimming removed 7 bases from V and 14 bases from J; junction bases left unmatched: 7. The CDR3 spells CASKGRGQEYF. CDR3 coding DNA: TGTGCCAGCAAGGGTAGGGGACAGGAGTACTTC.

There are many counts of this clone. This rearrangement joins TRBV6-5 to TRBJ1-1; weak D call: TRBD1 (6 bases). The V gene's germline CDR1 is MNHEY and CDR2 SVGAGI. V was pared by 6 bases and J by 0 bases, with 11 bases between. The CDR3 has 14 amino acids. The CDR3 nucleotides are TGTGCCAGCAGCCCCGGGACACTGAACACTGAAGCTTTCTTT. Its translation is CASSPGTLNTEAFF.

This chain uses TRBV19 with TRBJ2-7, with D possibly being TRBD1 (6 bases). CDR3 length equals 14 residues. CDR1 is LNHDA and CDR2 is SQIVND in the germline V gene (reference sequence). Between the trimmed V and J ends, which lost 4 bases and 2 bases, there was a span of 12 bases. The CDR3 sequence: CASSTGQSPYEQYF. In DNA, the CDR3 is TGTGCCAGTAGTACCGGACAGTCTCCCTACGAGCAGTACTTC.

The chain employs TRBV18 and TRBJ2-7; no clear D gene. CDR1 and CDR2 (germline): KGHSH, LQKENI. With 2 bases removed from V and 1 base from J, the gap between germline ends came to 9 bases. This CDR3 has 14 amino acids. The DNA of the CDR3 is TGTGCCAGCTCACCAGTGGCCCTGTCCTACGAGCAGTACTTC. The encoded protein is CASSPVALSYEQYF.

CDR3 loop: CASSLGVLAGSSYNEQFF. CDR3 nucleotides: TGTGCCAGCAGCTTAGGCGTCCTAGCGGGGAGCTCCTACAATGAGCAGTTCTTC. This chain uses TRBV11-2 with TRBJ2-1, with TRBD2 matching over 9 bases. Germline V CDR1 and CDR2: SGHAT, FQNNGV. The V and J ends lost 1 base and 0 bases, in that order; junction bases with no gene match: 7. CDR3 size: 18 residues.

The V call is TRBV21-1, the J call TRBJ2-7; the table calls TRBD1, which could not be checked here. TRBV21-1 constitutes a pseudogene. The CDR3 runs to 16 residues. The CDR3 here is CASTIKRGSTSYEQYF. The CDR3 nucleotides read TGTGCCAGCACCATCAAAAGGGGCAGTACCTCCTACGAGCAGTACTTC.

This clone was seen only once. The CDR3 loop is CASSPPSGSSYNEQFF. The CDR3 region has the DNA TGTGCCAGCTCACCCCCTTCGGGGAGCTCCTACAATGAGCAGTTCTTC. This chain uses TRBV18 with TRBJ2-1; possibly TRBD2 for D (5 bases). Germline loops: CDR1 KGHSH, CDR2 LQKENI. Trimming left V 3 bases short and J 0 bases short, with 12 bases between. There are 16 residues in the CDR3.

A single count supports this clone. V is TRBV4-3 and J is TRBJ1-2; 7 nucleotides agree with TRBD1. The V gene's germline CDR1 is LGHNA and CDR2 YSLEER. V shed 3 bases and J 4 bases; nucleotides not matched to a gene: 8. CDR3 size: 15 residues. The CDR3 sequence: CASSHRHRGGYGYTF. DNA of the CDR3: TGCGCCAGCAGCCACCGACACAGGGGCGGCTATGGCTACACCTTC.

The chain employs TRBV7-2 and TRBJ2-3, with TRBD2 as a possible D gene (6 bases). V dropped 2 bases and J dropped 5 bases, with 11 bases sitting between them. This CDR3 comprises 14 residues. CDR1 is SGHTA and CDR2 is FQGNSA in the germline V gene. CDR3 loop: CASSLLGREDTQYF. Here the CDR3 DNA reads TGTGCCAGCAGCTTATTAGGGCGGGAAGATACGCAGTATTTT. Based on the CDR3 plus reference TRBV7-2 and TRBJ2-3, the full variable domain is GAGVSQSPSNKVTEKGKDVELRCDPISGHTALYWYRQSLGQGLEFLIYFQGNSAPDKSGLPSDRFSAERTGGSVSTLTIQRTQQEDSAVYLCASSLLGREDTQYFGPGTRLTVL.

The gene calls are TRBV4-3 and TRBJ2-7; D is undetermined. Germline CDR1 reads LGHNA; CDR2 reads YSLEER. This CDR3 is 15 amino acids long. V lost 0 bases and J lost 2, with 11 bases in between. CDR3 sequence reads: CASSQDSGSTYEQYF. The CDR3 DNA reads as TGCGCCAGCAGCCAAGATTCAGGCTCTACCTACGAGCAGTACTTC.

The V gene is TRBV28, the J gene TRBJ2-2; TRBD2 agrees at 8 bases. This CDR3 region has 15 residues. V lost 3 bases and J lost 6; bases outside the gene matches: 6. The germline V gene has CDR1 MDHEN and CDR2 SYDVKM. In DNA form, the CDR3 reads TGTGCCAGCAGTTTCGCGGGAGGTTCTTCCGGGGAGCTGTTTTTT. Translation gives CASSFAGGSSGELFF.

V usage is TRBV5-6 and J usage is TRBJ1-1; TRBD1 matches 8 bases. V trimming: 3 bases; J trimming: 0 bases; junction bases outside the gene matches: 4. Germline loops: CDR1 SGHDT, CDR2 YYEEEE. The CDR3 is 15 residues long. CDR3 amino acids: CASSWGTGMNTEAFF. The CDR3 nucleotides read TGTGCCAGCAGCTGGGGGACAGGTATGAACACTGAAGCTTTCTTT.

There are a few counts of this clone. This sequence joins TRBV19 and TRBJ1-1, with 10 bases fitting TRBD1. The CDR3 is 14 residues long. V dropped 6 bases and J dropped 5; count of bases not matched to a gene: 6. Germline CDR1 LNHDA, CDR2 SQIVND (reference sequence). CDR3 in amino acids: CASRRQGARTEAFF. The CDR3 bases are TGTGCCAGTAGGCGACAGGGGGCGCGTACTGAAGCTTTCTTT.

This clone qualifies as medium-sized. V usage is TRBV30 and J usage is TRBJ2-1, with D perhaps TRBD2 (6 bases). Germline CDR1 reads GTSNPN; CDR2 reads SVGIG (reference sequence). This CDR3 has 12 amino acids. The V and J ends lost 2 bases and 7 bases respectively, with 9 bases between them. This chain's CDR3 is CAWSPGTNEQFF. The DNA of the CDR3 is TGTGCCTGGAGTCCCGGGACTAATGAGCAGTTCTTC.

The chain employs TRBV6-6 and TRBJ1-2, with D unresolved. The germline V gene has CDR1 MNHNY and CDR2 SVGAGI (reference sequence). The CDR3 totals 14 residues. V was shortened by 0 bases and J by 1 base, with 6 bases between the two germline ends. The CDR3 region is CASSYSEINYGYTF. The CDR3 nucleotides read TGTGCCAGCAGTTACTCTGAGATTAACTATGGCTACACCTTC.

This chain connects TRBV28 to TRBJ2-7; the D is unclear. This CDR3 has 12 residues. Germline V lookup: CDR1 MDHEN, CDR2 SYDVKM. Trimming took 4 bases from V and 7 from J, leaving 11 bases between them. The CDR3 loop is CASSSTLQEQYF. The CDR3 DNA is TGTGCCAGCAGTTCAACGTTACAGGAGCAGTACTTC.

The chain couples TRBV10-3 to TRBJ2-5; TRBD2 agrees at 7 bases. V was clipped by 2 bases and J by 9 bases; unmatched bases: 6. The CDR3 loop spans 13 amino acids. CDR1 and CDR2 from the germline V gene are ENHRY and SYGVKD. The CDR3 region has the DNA TGTGCCATCAGTGAGGTCGACCTAGCGGCCCAGTACTTC. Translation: CAISEVDLAAQYF.

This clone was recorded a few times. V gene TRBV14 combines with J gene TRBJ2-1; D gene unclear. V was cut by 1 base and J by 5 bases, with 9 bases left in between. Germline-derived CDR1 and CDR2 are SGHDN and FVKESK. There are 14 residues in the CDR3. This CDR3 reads CASSQGLTNNEQFF. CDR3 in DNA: TGTGCCAGCAGCCAAGGACTGACGAACAATGAGCAGTTCTTC.